One sample yielded the 18 T cell receptor beta chains listed below, sequenced in a study of blood T cell repertoires in COVID-19. Produced via immunoSEQ multiplex PCR; TCRdb's table is partial and in-frame only. Of under 300,000 clones in the sample, around nine tenths were seen once. Sequenced material: PBMCs or T cells enriched from blood (not recorded which). Source of these receptors: a middle-aged woman who had been exposed to COVID-19.

The chain joins TRBV19 to TRBJ2-2; 7 nucleotides line up with TRBD2. This CDR3 has 16 amino acids. Germline V gives CDR1 LNHDA, CDR2 SQIVND (reference sequence). V shed 3 bases and J 6 bases; nucleotides not matched to a gene: 10. In DNA form, the CDR3 reads TGTGCCAGTAGTATTAACCGGGGACTAAGTTCCGGGGAGCTGTTTTTT. Translating it yields CASSINRGLSSGELFF.

This clone occurred once. The chain joins TRBV4-3 to TRBJ2-2; 7 positions agree with TRBD2. This CDR3 is built from 20 residues. Looked up from germline, CDR1 is LGHNA and CDR2 is YSLEER. After removal of 4 bases from V and 4 bases from J, the junction contained 21 bases not matched to a gene. The CDR3 region has the DNA TGCGCCAGCAGCCCCAAGCCCCGACGGTCGGGGGAGGGCGTCACCGGGGAGCTGTTTTTT. This sequence encodes CASSPKPRRSGEGVTGELFF.

J is TRBJ2-7 and V is TRBV28, with D possibly matching TRBD1 (6 bases). Germline CDR1 is MDHEN and CDR2 is SYDVKM. V lost 7 bases and J lost 2, with 15 bases in between. This CDR3 spans 14 amino acids. The CDR3 protein is CASTLSGTTYEQYF. DNA of the CDR3: TGTGCCAGCACCCTCTCAGGGACAACCTACGAGCAGTACTTC.

The chain has TRBV5-1 and TRBJ2-1; the match to TRBD1 covers 11 bases. The germline gives CDR1 SGHRS, CDR2 YFSETQ. The junction had 10 bases not matched to a gene; V was cut back by 4 bases and J by 4 bases. The CDR3 spans 17 residues. The CDR3 protein is CASSPGQGAPGYNEQFF. The CDR3 nucleotides read TGCGCCAGCAGCCCTGGACAGGGGGCGCCGGGATACAATGAGCAGTTCTTC.

This clone was picked up a small number of times. V usage is TRBV14 and J usage is TRBJ1-4, with 8 bases identical to TRBD1. The CDR3 runs 16 residues. V shed 1 base and J 3 bases; nucleotides not matched to a gene: 4. Germline values: CDR1 SGHDN, CDR2 FVKESK. The DNA for the CDR3 is TGTGCCAGCAGCCAAGTGGGACAGGAGCCTAATGAAAAACTGTTTTTT. Its protein product is CASSQVGQEPNEKLFF.

This chain joins TRBV19 and TRBJ2-1, with 12 bases lining up with TRBD2. The junction had 5 bases not matched to a gene; V was cut back by 5 bases and J by 6 bases. Germline CDR1 and CDR2: LNHDA and SQIVND (reference sequence). The CDR3 loop spans 15 amino acids. CDR3 amino acids: CASSAGLAGFNEQFF. CDR3 sequence (DNA): TGTGCCAGTAGTGCAGGACTAGCGGGATTCAATGAGCAGTTCTTC. The full variable domain, with the rest looked up from reference TRBV19 and TRBJ2-1, is DGGITQSPKYLFRKEGQNVTLSCEQNLNHDAMYWYRQDPGQGLRLIYYSQIVNDFQKGDIAEGYSVSREKKESFPLTVTSAQKNPTAFYLCASSAGLAGFNEQFFGPGTRLTVL.

V usage is TRBV9 and J usage is TRBJ2-1; TRBD1 agrees at 9 bases. CDR1 and CDR2 from the germline V gene are SGDLS and YYNGEE. The CDR3 loop spans 13 amino acids. The ends lost 9 bases at V and 11 bases at J; junction bases unmatched: 12. CDR3: CATKYRGRRKQFF. In nucleotides, the CDR3 is TGTGCCACAAAGTACAGGGGGCGCAGGAAGCAGTTCTTC. Full variable domain (outside the CDR3, taken from reference TRBV9 and TRBJ2-1): DSGVTQTPKHLITATGQRVTLRCSPRSGDLSVYWYQQSLDQGLQFLIQYYNGEERAKGNILERFSAQQFPDLHSELNLSSLELGDSALYFCATKYRGRRKQFFGPGTRLTVL.

The rearrangement joins TRBV24-1 to TRBJ1-6; D possibly corresponds to TRBD1 (5 bases). Germline values: CDR1 KGHDR, CDR2 SFDVKD. The CDR3 length is 13 residues. Trimming shortened V by 5 bases and J by 7 bases, and 8 bases separated the two germline ends. CDR3 bases: TGTGCCACCAGTGCGCAGGGCAATTCACCCCTCCACTTT. Its translation is CATSAQGNSPLHF.

J is TRBJ2-7 and V is TRBV28, with 8 bases fitting TRBD1. This CDR3 is 15 amino acids long. The J segment lost 3 bases and the V segment lost 3 bases, leaving 7 bases of the junction unmatched. Germline assignment: CDR1 MDHEN and CDR2 SYDVKM. The CDR3 sequence is CASSLAGQGSYEQYF. CDR3 sequence (DNA): TGTGCCAGCAGTTTGGCTGGACAGGGTAGCTACGAGCAGTACTTC.

The chain joins TRBV18 to TRBJ2-5; 11 positions agree with TRBD1. Trimming at V came to 3 bases and at J to 5 bases, leaving 5 bases not matched to a gene. Germline CDR1 and CDR2: KGHSH and LQKENI. The CDR3 totals 15 residues. Here the CDR3 DNA reads TGTGCCAGCTCACCGGGGACAGGGGGTACGGAGACCCAGTACTTC. It encodes CASSPGTGGTETQYF.

The chain employs TRBV7-2 and TRBJ1-4, with D maybe TRBD1 (6 bases). Germline CDR1 reads SGHTA; CDR2 reads FQGNSA. The CDR3 runs 15 residues. Between the trimmed V and J ends, which lost 1 base and 7 bases, there was a span of 13 bases. The CDR3 sequence is CASSLVGGVSEKLFF. For the CDR3, the DNA is TGTGCCAGCAGCTTAGTTGGGGGCGTGAGTGAAAAACTGTTTTTT.

The V call is TRBV7-2, the J call TRBJ2-5, with 8 bases identical to TRBD1. Germline V gene data show CDR1 as SGHTA and CDR2 as FQGNSA. The CDR3 consists of 14 residues. V gave up 5 bases and J gave up 8 bases; unmatched junction bases: 10. The CDR3 DNA is TGTGCCAGCAGCCCCGGACAGGGCTTACGAACCCAGTACTTC. Its protein is CASSPGQGLRTQYF.

This clone was observed a few times. The genes are TRBV24-1 and TRBJ1-1; D ambiguous. The germline gives CDR1 KGHDR, CDR2 SFDVKD. The CDR3 covers 16 residues. The ends were cut back, 7 bases at V and 1 base at J, with 18 bases in the middle. The CDR3: CATRGYETGPNTEAFF. CDR3 DNA sequence: TGTGCCACCAGGGGTTATGAAACTGGGCCGAACACTGAAGCTTTCTTT.

J is TRBJ2-6 and V is TRBV15, with D possibly TRBD2 on 6 matching bases. This CDR3 region has 15 residues. Per germline, CDR1 LNHNV and CDR2 YYDKDF (reference sequence). V lost 4 bases to trimming and J lost 2 bases, with 9 bases between them. In DNA form, the CDR3 reads TGTGCCACCAGCACAACTAGCACTGGGGCCAACGTCCTGACTTTC. It codes for CATSTTSTGANVLTF.

As regards this clone: The junction and the germline gene differ at one end; a read error may be behind it. The same CDR3 arises from other DNA sequences in this sample as well. The V gene is TRBV7-7, the J gene TRBJ2-1; no clear D. Looked up from germline, CDR1 is SSHAT and CDR2 is FNYEAQ (reference sequence). The CDR3 is 15 residues long. The CDR3 DNA is TGTGCTAGCAGCTTGACGGGTTCCTCCTACAATGAGCAGTTCTTC. Its protein is CASSLTGSSYNEQFF.

The count of this clone is one. This chain links TRBV7-2 with TRBJ1-2, with 8 bases identical to TRBD1. J gave up 7 bases and V 5 bases, and 6 bases lay outside the gene matches. Germline V gene lookup returns CDR1 SGHTA and CDR2 FQGNSA. There are 13 residues in the CDR3. The CDR3 reads CASSPRQGLGYTF. The DNA for the CDR3 is TGTGCCAGCAGCCCACGACAGGGGCTTGGCTACACCTTC.

This clone was seen once. The rearrangement links TRBV28 to TRBJ2-3; D possibly corresponds to TRBD2 (6 bases). V lost 6 bases, J lost 2 bases, and 15 bases lay in between. Germline CDR1 MDHEN, CDR2 SYDVKM. The CDR3 sequence is 15 residues long. As DNA, the CDR3 is TGTGCCAGCAGCATCCGGGAGCCTAACACAGATACGCAGTATTTT. Translating gives CASSIREPNTDTQYF.

The chain joins TRBV6-1 to TRBJ1-2; a weak D match, TRBD1 (5 bases). The CDR3 has 11 residues. Trimming removed 2 bases from V and 14 bases from J, with 12 bases in between. CDR1 and CDR2 (germline): MNHNS, SASEGT. CDR3 DNA: TGTGCCAGCAGTGAACGTACCGGGACTACCTTC. It specifies CASSERTGTTF.